Below are 2 T cell receptor beta chains sequenced from a single sample in a study of blood T cells in healthy people across ages. Next came a second PCR, run for about 7 to 12 cycles, which used a sample-barcoded 5' primer along with a J-beta primer mix. One entry per CDR3 protein results from TCRdb running MiXCR on the 5' RACE reads. The sample consists of approximately 810,000 distinct CDR3 sequences, 25% to 35% of them appearing once. Sequences were obtained from blood. These receptors all come from a woman of 80 years or more in good health.

About this clonotype itself: This could be a read error, since a much larger clone is one nucleotide away. The rearrangement joins TRBV20-1 to TRBJ2-1; TRBD2 agrees at 11 bases. The CDR3 sequence is 14 residues long. With V trimmed by 6 bases and J by 10 bases, 11 bases remained unmatched. Germline loops: CDR1 DFQATT, CDR2 SNEGSKA (reference sequence). The CDR3 loop is CSAAVAGGSYEQFF. CDR3 bases: TGCAGTGCCGCGGTAGCGGGGGGGTCCTACGAGCAGTTCTTC.

The chain has TRBV3-1 and TRBJ2-3; TRBD2 agrees at 9 bases. CDR3 size: 16 residues. Germline V CDR1 and CDR2: LGHDT, YNNKEL (reference sequence). V was clipped by 7 bases and J by 1 base; unmatched bases: 9. The CDR3 loop reads CASNRAGGLRTDTQYF. CDR3 nucleotide sequence: TGTGCCAGCAACCGAGCGGGGGGACTTCGCACAGATACGCAGTATTTT.